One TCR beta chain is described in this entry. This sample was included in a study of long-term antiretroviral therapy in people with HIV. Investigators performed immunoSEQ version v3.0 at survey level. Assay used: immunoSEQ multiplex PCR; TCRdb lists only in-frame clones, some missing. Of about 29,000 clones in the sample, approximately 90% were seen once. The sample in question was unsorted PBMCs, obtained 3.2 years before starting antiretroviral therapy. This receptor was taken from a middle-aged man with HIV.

The CDR3 protein is CASASQATSTDTQYF. DNA of the CDR3: TGCGCCAGCGCCTCACAAGCTACTAGCACAGATACGCAGTATTTT. This chain links TRBV5-1 with TRBJ2-3; no clear D gene. This CDR3 is built from 15 residues. Germline lookup yields CDR1 SGHRS and CDR2 YFSETQ. V shed 7 bases and J shed 0 bases, with 15 bases lying between them.